This T cell receptor beta chain is drawn from a study of cytomegalovirus exposure and HLA in healthy donors. Turning to the study itself: Unique TCRs numbering around 80 million, obtained from HLA-typed donors, made up an early data release. Study findings and constraints: Later analysis revealed greater clonal expansion in HLA-associated TCR beta chains than in equally common others. A prior analysis recorded that most TCR beta V segments were productive about 87% or about 30% of the time. The later analysis indicated that the majority of CMV-associated TCR beta chains appeared HLA-restricted.

A multiplex PCR was run with 60 Vbeta primers and 13 Jbeta primers. Using immunoSEQ multiplex PCR, the repertoire was profiled, and TCRdb retains in-frame clones only, with some absent. The profile shows 55,000 to 70,000 clones, almost 70% of them singletons. Worth noting for this clone: The antigen is undetermined.

The germline gives CDR1 MNHNS, CDR2 SASEGT. After removal of 5 bases from V and 4 bases from J, the junction contained 9 bases not matched to a gene. CDR3 length equals 15 residues. The chain employs TRBV6-1 and TRBJ1-2; 8 bases match TRBD1. Specimen: PBMCs. The TCR was taken from a man in his forties in good health and CMV-seropositive. This CDR3 reads CASSSTETGVYGYTF. CDR3 DNA: TGTGCCAGCAGTTCGACAGAGACAGGGGTCTATGGCTACACCTTC.